The rows below give T cell receptor beta chains drawn from one sample of a study of Ad26.COV2.S vaccination and SARS-CoV-2 variants. Produced via immunoSEQ multiplex PCR; TCRdb's table is partial and in-frame only. The sample has 360,000 or so clones; approximately 90% are singletons. The specimen was peripheral blood, collected in a trial of Ad26.COV2.S vaccine versus placebo. These receptors all come from a person between 18 and 65 years old who received the Ad26.COV2.S COVID-19 vaccine or a placebo. Each CDR3 is given with its conserved first and last residue. D genes are given only for firm matches. A clone size is listed for some rows: how often the clone was seen (once, few, many), or a class if it is expanded.

V gene	CDR3 length	J gene	D gene	clone size	CDR3 DNA	CDR3 protein
TRBV12-3/TRBV12-4	13	TRBJ2-7	TRBD1	once	TGTGCCAGCAGACAGGGGGCTCGATACGAGCAGTACTTC	CASRQGARYEQYF
TRBV9	17	TRBJ2-1	NA	NA	TGTGCCAGTAACACTCAAAAGGCGGGCGGCTCCTACAATGAGCAGTTCTTC	CASNTQKAGGSYNEQFF
TRBV7-2	15	TRBJ2-5	NA	NA	TGTGCCAGCAGCTACTTATCCCCGGGTCGGGAGACCCAGTACTTC	CASSYLSPGRETQYF
TRBV5-1	16	TRBJ2-2	TRBD1	NA	TGCGCCAGCAAAGGGACGGGACAGGGGAACACCGGGGAGCTGTTTTTT	CASKGTGQGNTGELFF
TRBV6-2/TRBV6-3	13	TRBJ1-2	TRBD1	few	TGTGCCAGCAGCCCCCCGACAGGGGGAGGCTACACCTTC	CASSPPTGGGYTF
TRBV3-1/TRBV3-2	13	TRBJ1-2	NA	NA	TGTGCCAGCAGCCAAGCTGTCAGGGGAGGCTACACCTTC	CASSQAVRGGYTF
TRBV24-1	12	TRBJ2-1	NA	NA	TGTGCCACCAGTGGTGGGGCGGATAAGCAGTTCTTC	CATSGGADKQFF
TRBV6-1	12	TRBJ1-1	NA	NA	TGTGCCAGCAGTGAACGGCCCCGAGAAGCTTTCTTT	CASSERPREAFF
TRBV3-1/TRBV3-2	13	TRBJ1-5	NA	once	TGTGCCAGCAGCGGGTCGGGCAATCAGCCCCAGCATTTT	CASSGSGNQPQHF
TRBV4-1	16	TRBJ2-5	NA	NA	TGCGCCAGCAGCCAAGGTAAAAACCGGGGCCAAGAGACCCAGTACTTC	CASSQGKNRGQETQYF
TRBV5-6	13	TRBJ2-5	NA	NA	TGTGCCAGCAGGTTCTCTGCCCAGGAGACCCAGTACTTC	CASRFSAQETQYF